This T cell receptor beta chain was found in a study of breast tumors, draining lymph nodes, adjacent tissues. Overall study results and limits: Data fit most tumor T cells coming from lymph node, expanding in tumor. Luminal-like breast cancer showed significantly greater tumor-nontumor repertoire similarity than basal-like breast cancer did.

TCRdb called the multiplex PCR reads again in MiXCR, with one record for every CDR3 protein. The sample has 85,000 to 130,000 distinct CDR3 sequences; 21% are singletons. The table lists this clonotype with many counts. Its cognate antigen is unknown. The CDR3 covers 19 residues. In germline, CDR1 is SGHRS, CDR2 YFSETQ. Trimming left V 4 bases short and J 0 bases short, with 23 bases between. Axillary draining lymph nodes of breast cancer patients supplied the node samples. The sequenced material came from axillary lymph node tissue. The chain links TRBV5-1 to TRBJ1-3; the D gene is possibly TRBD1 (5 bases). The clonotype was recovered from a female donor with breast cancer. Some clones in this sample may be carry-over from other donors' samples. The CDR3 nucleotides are TGCGCCAGCAGCCAGGGCGGTGGAGTAGGGGAAAGCTCTGGAAACACCATATATTTT. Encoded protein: CASSQGGGVGESSGNTIYF.